The 5 T cell receptor beta chains below come from one sample, sequenced in a study of cytomegalovirus exposure and HLA in healthy donors. Only in-frame clones appear in the TCRdb table, and some are missing; sequencing was by immunoSEQ multiplex PCR. The sample yields 100,000 to 150,000 clones, around 95% seen once. Sequenced sample: PBMCs. The receptors were sampled from a man between 18 and 29 years old in good health and CMV-seronegative.

CDR3 sequence (DNA): TGTGCCAGCTCACCACCCCGACTAGCGGGACCCTACAATGAGCAGTTCTTC. It encodes CASSPPRLAGPYNEQFF. V gene TRBV18 combines with J gene TRBJ2-1; TRBD2 agrees at 11 bases. The CDR3 extends over 17 amino acids. Germline V CDR1 and CDR2: KGHSH, LQKENI. Trimming cost V 0 bases and J 2 bases; bases outside gene matches: 3.

This clone appeared a few times. The chain combines TRBV6-1 with TRBJ2-2, with TRBD1 matching 9 bases. V was clipped by 8 bases and J by 6 bases; unmatched bases: 7. CDR3 length equals 14 residues. Looked up from germline, CDR1 is MNHNS and CDR2 is SASEGT. This CDR3 is CASSAGTGSGELFF. The CDR3 nucleotides read TGTGCCAGCTCCGCCGGGACAGGGTCCGGGGAGCTGTTTTTT.

This clone was counted a single time. The junction does not match germline at one end; this may be a read error. The rearrangement joins TRBV7-9 to TRBJ2-7, with D possibly matching TRBD1 (6 bases). The CDR3 totals 14 residues. CDR1 is SEHNR, CDR2 FQNEAQ, per germline (reference sequence). In DNA, the CDR3 is TGTGCCAGCAGCACAGTGGGGGCCCCGCAAAGCGTAACTTTC. Protein: CASSTVGAPQSVTF.

The V call is TRBV11-3, the J call TRBJ2-7; D gene unclear. V lost 4 bases and J 6 bases, leaving 7 bases between the germline ends. CDR3 length: 11 residues. Per the germline V gene, CDR1 is SGHNT and CDR2 is YENEEA. The CDR3 DNA is TGTGCCAGCAGCTCCGTCCTCGAGCAGTACTTC. Its translation: CASSSVLEQYF.

This chain uses TRBV29-1 with TRBJ2-2; 8 positions match TRBD2. V gave up 5 bases and J gave up 0 bases; unmatched junction bases: 5. The CDR3 extends over 15 amino acids. Germline CDR1 SQVTM, CDR2 ANQGSEA. This CDR3 is CSVNKREPNTGELFF. The CDR3 DNA reads as TGCAGCGTTAACAAGCGGGAGCCGAACACCGGGGAGCTGTTTTTT.